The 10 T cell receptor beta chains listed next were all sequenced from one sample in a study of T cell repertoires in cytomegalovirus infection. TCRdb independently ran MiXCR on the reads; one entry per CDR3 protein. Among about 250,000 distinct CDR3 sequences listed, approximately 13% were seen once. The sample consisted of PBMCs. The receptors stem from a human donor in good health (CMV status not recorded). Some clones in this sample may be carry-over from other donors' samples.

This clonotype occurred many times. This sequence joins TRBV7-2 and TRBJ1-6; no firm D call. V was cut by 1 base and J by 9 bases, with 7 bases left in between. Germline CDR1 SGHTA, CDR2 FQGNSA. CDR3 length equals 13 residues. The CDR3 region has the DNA TGTGCCAGCAGCTTAGAGTACGGTTCACCCCTCCACTTT. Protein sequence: CASSLEYGSPLHF. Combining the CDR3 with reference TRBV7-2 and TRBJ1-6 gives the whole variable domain GAGVSQSPSNKVTEKGKDVELRCDPISGHTALYWYRQSLGQGLEFLIYFQGNSAPDKSGLPSDRFSAERTGGSVSTLTIQRTQQEDSAVYLCASSLEYGSPLHFGNGTRLTVT.

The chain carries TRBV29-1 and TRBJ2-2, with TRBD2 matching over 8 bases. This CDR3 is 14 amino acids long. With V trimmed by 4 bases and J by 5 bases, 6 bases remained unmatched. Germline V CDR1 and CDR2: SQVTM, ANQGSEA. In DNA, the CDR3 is TGCAGCGTTGGGCGGGAGGTCGGAACCGGGGAGCTGTTTTTT. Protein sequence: CSVGREVGTGELFF.

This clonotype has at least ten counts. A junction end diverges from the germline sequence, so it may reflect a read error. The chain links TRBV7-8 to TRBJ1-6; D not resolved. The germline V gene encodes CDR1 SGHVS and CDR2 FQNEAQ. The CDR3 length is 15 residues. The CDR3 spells CASSLSDGPNSSLHF. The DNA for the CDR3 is TGTGCCAGCAGCTTATCGGACGGACCCAATTCATCCCTCCACTTT.

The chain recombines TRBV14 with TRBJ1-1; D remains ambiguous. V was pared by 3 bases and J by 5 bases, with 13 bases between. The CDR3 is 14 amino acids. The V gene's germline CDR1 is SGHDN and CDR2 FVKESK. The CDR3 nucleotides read TGTGCCAGCAGCCACGGGCATCACGGGACTGAAGCTTTCTTT. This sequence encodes CASSHGHHGTEAFF.

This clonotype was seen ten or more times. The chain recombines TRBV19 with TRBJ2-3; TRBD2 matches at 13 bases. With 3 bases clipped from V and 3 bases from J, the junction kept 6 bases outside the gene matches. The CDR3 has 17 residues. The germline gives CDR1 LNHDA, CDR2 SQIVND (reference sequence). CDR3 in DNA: TGTGCCAGTAGTATTGGACTAGCGGGGGCGCTTACAGATACGCAGTATTTT. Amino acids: CASSIGLAGALTDTQYF.

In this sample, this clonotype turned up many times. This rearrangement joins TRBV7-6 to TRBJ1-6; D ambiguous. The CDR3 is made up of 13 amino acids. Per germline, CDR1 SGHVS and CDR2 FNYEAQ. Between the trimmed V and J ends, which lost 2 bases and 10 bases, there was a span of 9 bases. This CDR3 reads CASSLNRNSPLHF. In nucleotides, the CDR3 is TGTGCCAGCAGCTTAAACAGAAACTCACCCCTCCACTTT.

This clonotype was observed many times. CDR3 nucleotide sequence: TGTGCCAGCAGGGCGTCCCGGGACAATCCTAGGCAGCCCCAGCATTTT. It specifies CASRASRDNPRQPQHF. The chain recombines TRBV6-1 with TRBJ1-5, with a tentative D call TRBD1 (6 bases). V was trimmed by 6 bases and J by 7 bases, leaving 22 bases between them. The CDR3 is 16 residues long. From germline, CDR1 is MNHNS and CDR2 SASEGT.

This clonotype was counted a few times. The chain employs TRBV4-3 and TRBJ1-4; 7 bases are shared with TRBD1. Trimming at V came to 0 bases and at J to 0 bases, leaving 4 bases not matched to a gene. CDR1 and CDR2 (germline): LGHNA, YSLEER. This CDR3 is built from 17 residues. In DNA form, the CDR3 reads TGCGCCAGCAGCCAAGATCATGGGACAGCAACTAATGAAAAACTGTTTTTT. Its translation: CASSQDHGTATNEKLFF.

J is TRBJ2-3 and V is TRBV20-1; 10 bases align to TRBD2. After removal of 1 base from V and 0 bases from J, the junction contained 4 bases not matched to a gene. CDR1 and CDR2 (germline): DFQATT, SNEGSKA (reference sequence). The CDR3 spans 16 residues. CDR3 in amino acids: CSARALTSGSTDTQYF. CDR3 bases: TGCAGTGCTAGAGCCCTGACTAGCGGGAGCACAGATACGCAGTATTTT.

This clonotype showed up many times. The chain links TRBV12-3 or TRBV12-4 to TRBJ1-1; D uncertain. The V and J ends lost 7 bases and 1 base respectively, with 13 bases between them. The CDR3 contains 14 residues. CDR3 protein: CASTHRRRNTEAFF. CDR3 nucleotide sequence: TGTGCCAGCACCCACCGGCGGCGGAACACTGAAGCTTTCTTT.